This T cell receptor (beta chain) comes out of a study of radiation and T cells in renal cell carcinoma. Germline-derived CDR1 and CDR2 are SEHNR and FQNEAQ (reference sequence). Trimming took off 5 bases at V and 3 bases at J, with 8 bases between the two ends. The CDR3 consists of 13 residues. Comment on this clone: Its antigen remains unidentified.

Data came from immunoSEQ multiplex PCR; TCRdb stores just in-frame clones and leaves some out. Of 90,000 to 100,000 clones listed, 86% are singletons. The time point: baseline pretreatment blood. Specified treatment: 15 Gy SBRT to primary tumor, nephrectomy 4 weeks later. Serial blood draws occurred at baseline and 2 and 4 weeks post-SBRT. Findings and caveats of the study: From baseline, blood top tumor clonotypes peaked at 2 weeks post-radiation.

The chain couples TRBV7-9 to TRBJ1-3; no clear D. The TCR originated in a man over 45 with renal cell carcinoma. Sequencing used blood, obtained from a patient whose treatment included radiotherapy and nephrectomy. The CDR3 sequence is CASSLQLGNTIYF. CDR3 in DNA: TGTGCCAGCAGCCTACAGCTTGGAAACACCATATATTTT. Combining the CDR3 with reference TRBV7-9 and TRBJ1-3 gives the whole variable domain DTGVSQNPRHKITKRGQNVTFRCDPISEHNRLYWYRQTLGQGPEFLTYFQNEAQLEKSRLLSDRFSAERPKGSFSTLEIQRTEQGDSAMYLCASSLQLGNTIYFGEGSWLTVV.